This T cell receptor beta chain was captured in a study of blood T cell repertoires in COVID-19. TCRdb keeps only in-frame clones here, not all; method: immunoSEQ multiplex PCR. The data contain a few hundred thousand clones, roughly 81% of them singletons. This CDR3 has 15 residues. Germline trimming cut 3 bases from V and 3 bases from J; bases unmatched to any gene: 5. Germline-derived CDR1 and CDR2 are SGHTA and FQGNSA. The sequenced material came from peripheral blood. The source is a man aged 45-65 years who had recovered from COVID-19. This chain links TRBV7-2 with TRBJ2-3, with 8 bases that match TRBD2. As DNA, the CDR3 is TGTGCCAGCAGCTTCTTACTAGCGGAAACAGATACGCAGTATTTT. This encodes CASSFLLAETDTQYF.